This T cell receptor beta chain was sequenced during a study of blood T cell repertoires in COVID-19. Study-wide background: The cDNA or gDNA used as material had been derived from T cells, B-cell-depleted T cells, or PBMCs.

Clinical histories supplied by participants themselves formed the basis of cohort assignment. All recovered Cohort 3 donors got two negative PCRs, got clearance, or saw symptom resolution. V lost 7 bases and J lost 1, with 13 bases in between. Germline V gene lookup returns CDR1 SNHLY and CDR2 FYNNEI. CDR3 length: 15 amino acids. Per the original methods: Amplifying reference gene primers gave estimates of nucleated cell counts. TCRdb's table, derived via immunoSEQ multiplex PCR, lists solely in-frame clones and lacks some. V and J calls and clone size follow that table, whereas D and trimming were derived from the DNA. There are fewer than 350,000 clones in the sample; approximately 88% occur only once, and approximately 6% lies in the top ten.

The genes are TRBV2 and TRBJ2-2; possible D gene TRBD2, 6 bases. The origin of this receptor is a woman between 40 and 55 years old who had recovered from COVID-19. Material: PBMCs or T cells enriched from blood (not recorded which). This chain's CDR3 is CASTLWRENTGELFF. The CDR3 coding sequence is TGTGCCAGCACCCTCTGGCGGGAGAACACCGGGGAGCTGTTTTTT.